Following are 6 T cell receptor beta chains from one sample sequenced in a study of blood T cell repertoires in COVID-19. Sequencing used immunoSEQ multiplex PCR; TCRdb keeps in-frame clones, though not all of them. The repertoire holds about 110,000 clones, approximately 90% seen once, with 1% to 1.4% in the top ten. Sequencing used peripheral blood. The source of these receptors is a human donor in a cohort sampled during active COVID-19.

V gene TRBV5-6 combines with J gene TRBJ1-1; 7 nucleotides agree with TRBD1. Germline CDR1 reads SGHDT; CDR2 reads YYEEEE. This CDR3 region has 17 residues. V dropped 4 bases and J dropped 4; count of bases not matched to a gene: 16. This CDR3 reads CASSGGTDLTTTTEAFF. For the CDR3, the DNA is TGTGCCAGCAGCGGGGGGACAGATCTCACGACCACCACTGAAGCTTTCTTT. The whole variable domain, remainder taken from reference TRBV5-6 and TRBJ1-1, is DAGVTQSPTHLIKTRGQQVTLRCSPKSGHDTVSWYQQALGQGPQFIFQYYEEEERQRGNFPDRFSGHQFPNYSSELNVNALLLGDSALYLCASSGGTDLTTTTEAFFGQGTRLTVV.

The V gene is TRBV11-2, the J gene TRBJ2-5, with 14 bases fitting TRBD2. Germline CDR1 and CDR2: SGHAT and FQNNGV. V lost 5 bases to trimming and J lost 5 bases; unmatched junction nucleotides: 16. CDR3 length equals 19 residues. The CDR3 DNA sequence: TGTGCCAGCAGCCGACTAGCGGGGGGGCTGGGGGCGGGAACGGAGACCCAGTACTTC. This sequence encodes CASSRLAGGLGAGTETQYF.

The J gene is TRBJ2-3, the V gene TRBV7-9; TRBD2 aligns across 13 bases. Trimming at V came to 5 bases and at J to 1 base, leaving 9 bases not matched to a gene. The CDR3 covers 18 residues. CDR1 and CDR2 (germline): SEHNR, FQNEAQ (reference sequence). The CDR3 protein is CASSLMGLAGTRTDTQYF. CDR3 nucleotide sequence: TGTGCCAGCAGCCTCATGGGACTAGCGGGGACTCGCACAGATACGCAGTATTTT. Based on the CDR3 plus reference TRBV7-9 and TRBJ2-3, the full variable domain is DTGVSQNPRHKITKRGQNVTFRCDPISEHNRLYWYRQTLGQGPEFLTYFQNEAQLEKSRLLSDRFSAERPKGSFSTLEIQRTEQGDSAMYLCASSLMGLAGTRTDTQYFGPGTRLTVL.

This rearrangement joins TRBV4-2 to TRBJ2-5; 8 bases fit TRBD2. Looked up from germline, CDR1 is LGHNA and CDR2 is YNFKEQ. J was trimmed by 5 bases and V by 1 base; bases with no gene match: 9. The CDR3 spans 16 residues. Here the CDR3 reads CASSQVAGGRLETQYF. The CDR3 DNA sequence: TGTGCCAGCAGCCAAGTCGCCGGCGGGAGGCTTGAGACCCAGTACTTC.

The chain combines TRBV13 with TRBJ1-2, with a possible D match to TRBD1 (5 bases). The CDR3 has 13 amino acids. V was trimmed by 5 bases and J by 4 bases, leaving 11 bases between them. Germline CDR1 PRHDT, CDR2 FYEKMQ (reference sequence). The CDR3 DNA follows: TGTGCCAGCAGCCGGACCCAGGGCTATGGCTACACCTTC. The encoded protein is CASSRTQGYGYTF.

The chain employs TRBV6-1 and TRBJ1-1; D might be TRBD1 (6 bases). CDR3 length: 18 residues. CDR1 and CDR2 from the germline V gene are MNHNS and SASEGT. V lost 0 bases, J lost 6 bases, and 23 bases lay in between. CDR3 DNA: TGTGCCAGCAGTGAAGCGCTTCGGGGAATCAGGGGCCTGCCTGAAGCTTTCTTT. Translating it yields CASSEALRGIRGLPEAFF.